The T cell receptor (beta chain) described here comes from a study of metastatic and nonmetastatic thyroid tumors. Overall study context: Malignant thyroid and benign thyroid patients provided blood and tumor or nodule tissue whose repertoires were compared. Study-wide results and limits: Across blood and tumor, TCR beta diversity in malignant thyroid tumors was reportedly significantly higher than in benign nodules.

The CDR3 extends over 15 amino acids. The germline V and J ends were trimmed by 2 bases and 5 bases, with 13 bases remaining between them. Germline CDR1 LNHDA, CDR2 SQIVND (reference sequence). All patients were untreated before thyroid surgery. From the PCR reads, TCRdb re-called clones with MiXCR. The data contain approximately 17,000 clones, about 25% of them singletons. With regard to this clone: Its specificity is not known.

Sequenced: blood. This sequence was found in a male donor with papillary thyroid cancer or a benign thyroid nodule (not recorded which). Some clones in this sample may be carry-over from other donors' samples. The chain links TRBV19 to TRBJ1-5; TRBD1 might be the D (6 bases). CDR3 residues: CASSINRVHDQPQHF. In DNA form, the CDR3 reads TGTGCCAGTAGTATAAACAGGGTTCACGATCAGCCCCAGCATTTT.